Shown below are 32 T cell receptor beta chains from a single sample sequenced in a study of T cells in narcolepsy. Sequenced by immunoSEQ multiplex PCR; TCRdb stores in-frame clones only, minus some. The table has tens of thousands of clones, approximately 90% seen once. The sample comprised CD45RA- memory CD4+ T cells from PBMCs. These receptors all come from a human donor with narcolepsy.

This rearrangement joins TRBV28 to TRBJ1-4, with a tentative D call TRBD1 (6 bases). With 5 bases removed from V and 8 bases from J, the gap between germline ends came to 12 bases. There are 13 residues in the CDR3. Germline CDR1 reads MDHEN; CDR2 reads SYDVKM. The CDR3 loop reads CASSPGRGEKLFF. DNA for the CDR3: TGTGCCAGCAGTCCCGGGAGGGGGGAAAAACTGTTTTTT.

The chain couples TRBV7-8 to TRBJ1-1; 9 bases match TRBD1. This CDR3 has 16 residues. After removal of 1 base from V and 5 bases from J, the junction contained 8 bases not matched to a gene. Germline CDR1 SGHVS, CDR2 FQNEAQ. This CDR3 is CASSLERGQGGTEAFF. CDR3 nucleotides: TGTGCCAGCAGCTTAGAGAGGGGACAGGGTGGGACTGAAGCTTTCTTT.

The V and J genes are TRBV7-8 and TRBJ2-5, with TRBD2 matching over 8 bases. CDR1 is SGHVS, CDR2 FQNEAQ, per germline. The junction had 8 bases not matched to a gene; V was cut back by 6 bases and J by 5 bases. The CDR3 length is 14 residues. DNA for the CDR3: TGTGCCAGCAGAATGACTAGCGCGCGCGAGACCCAGTACTTC. Translated: CASRMTSARETQYF.

The rearrangement uses TRBV4-3 and TRBJ2-5, with TRBD2 as a possible D gene (5 bases). The CDR3 sequence is 15 residues long. In germline, CDR1 is LGHNA, CDR2 YSLEER. V lost 1 base, J lost 4 bases, and 13 bases lay in between. The CDR3 DNA reads TGCGCCAGCAGCCAAGGGGAGACGACCCGAGAGACCCAGTACTTC. Encoded protein: CASSQGETTRETQYF.

The chain recombines TRBV2 with TRBJ1-2, with 9 bases matching TRBD1. Germline V gene data show CDR1 as SNHLY and CDR2 as FYNNEI. The CDR3 runs 13 residues. Trimming took 8 bases from V and 8 from J; bases not matched to a gene: 9. CDR3 protein: CASGDRVLGGYTF. For the CDR3, the DNA is TGTGCCAGCGGGGACAGGGTTTTGGGGGGCTACACCTTC. The full variable domain, completed using reference TRBV2 and TRBJ1-2, is EPEVTQTPSHQVTQMGQEVILRCVPISNHLYFYWYRQILGQKVEFLVSFYNNEISEKSEIFDDQFSVERPDGSNFTLKIRSTKLEDSAMYFCASGDRVLGGYTFGSGTRLTVV.

V usage is TRBV19 and J usage is TRBJ2-7; no definite D call. V dropped 0 bases and J dropped 8 bases, with 11 bases sitting between them. CDR3 length: 13 residues. Looked up from germline, CDR1 is LNHDA and CDR2 is SQIVND (reference sequence). This chain's CDR3 is CASSIEKGRKQYF. In DNA form, the CDR3 reads TGTGCCAGTAGTATAGAAAAAGGTCGGAAGCAGTACTTC.

V is TRBV7-2 and J is TRBJ2-1; D possibly corresponds to TRBD1 (6 bases). V lost 2 bases and J lost 6, with 14 bases in between. Germline CDR1 SGHTA, CDR2 FQGNSA. The CDR3 consists of 15 residues. CDR3 DNA: TGTGCCAGCAGCTTAAGCCCAGGGGCGGGCAATGAGCAGTTCTTC. This translates into CASSLSPGAGNEQFF.

The J gene is TRBJ2-7, the V gene TRBV15, with TRBD1 matching 11 bases. The CDR3 is 18 amino acids. Germline-derived CDR1 and CDR2 are LNHNV and YYDKDF (reference sequence). J lost 4 bases, V lost 2 bases, and 13 bases had no gene match. CDR3 sequence (DNA): TGTGCCACCAGCAGACCTCTCGGACAGGGGGCCAGGGGTTACGAGCAGTACTTC. Amino acids: CATSRPLGQGARGYEQYF.

This clone was observed a single time. V gene TRBV7-7 combines with J gene TRBJ2-1; D unresolved. CDR1 SSHAT and CDR2 FNYEAQ come from the germline V gene (reference sequence). The CDR3 is 15 amino acids. Trimming took 5 bases from V and 0 from J, leaving 11 bases between them. In nucleotides, the CDR3 is TGTGCCAGCAGCCCAGACTGGAGCTCCTACAATGAGCAGTTCTTC. It encodes CASSPDWSSYNEQFF.

The V call is TRBV5-6, the J call TRBJ2-3; D is unclear. This CDR3 is built from 17 residues. The germline gives CDR1 SGHDT, CDR2 YYEEEE. V was pared by 0 bases and J by 0 bases, with 14 bases between. CDR3 DNA sequence: TGTGCCAGCAGCTTGGGGGTCTGGAGCCTGAGCACAGATACGCAGTATTTT. Translation gives CASSLGVWSLSTDTQYF.

The rearrangement joins TRBV10-3 to TRBJ2-1, with D perhaps matching TRBD2 (6 bases). The CDR3 runs to 15 residues. The V end was cut by 6 bases, the J end by 5 bases, with 17 bases between. Germline V gene data show CDR1 as ENHRY and CDR2 as SYGVKD. The CDR3 protein is CAISRDSRYNNEQFF. The DNA for the CDR3 is TGTGCCATCAGCCGGGACTCCCGATATAACAATGAGCAGTTCTTC.

The count of this clone is one. The chain carries TRBV27 and TRBJ2-7; TRBD1 aligns across 9 bases. V lost 0 bases to trimming and J lost 6 bases; unmatched junction nucleotides: 9. Germline values: CDR1 MNHEY, CDR2 SMNVEV (reference sequence). The length of the CDR3 is 16 residues. DNA for the CDR3: TGTGCCAGCAGTTTATCGCGAACAGGGGGCTTTGGCGAGCAGTACTTC. It yields the protein CASSLSRTGGFGEQYF.

The chain recombines TRBV29-1 with TRBJ2-1; D is tentatively TRBD1 or TRBD2 (8 bases each). This CDR3 has 18 amino acids. The ends were cut back, 7 bases at V and 7 bases at J, with 32 bases in the middle. The germline V gene encodes CDR1 SQVTM and CDR2 ANQGSEA. DNA of the CDR3: TGCAGCGGTATCCCCGTCGGGAGGGTATTACAGGGGGTTAATGAGCAGTTCTTC. It encodes CSGIPVGRVLQGVNEQFF.

The chain has TRBV9 and TRBJ1-1; possibly TRBD1 for D (6 bases). This CDR3 is 14 amino acids long. Germline V gene data show CDR1 as SGDLS and CDR2 as YYNGEE. Deletions cut 3 bases from V and 5 bases from J, with 14 bases between. The CDR3, as DNA: TGTGCCAGCAGCGCCATAGCCGGGACAACTGAAGCTTTCTTT. Residues: CASSAIAGTTEAFF.

The chain joins TRBV18 to TRBJ2-5; 9 positions agree with TRBD1. The V gene end was trimmed by 8 bases and the J gene end by 3 bases; junction bases not matched to a gene: 4. The CDR3 has 13 residues. CDR1 and CDR2 (germline): KGHSH, LQKENI. CDR3 residues: CASTWTGEETQYF. For the CDR3, the DNA is TGTGCCAGCACTTGGACAGGGGAAGAGACCCAGTACTTC.

V usage is TRBV7-7 and J usage is TRBJ2-5, with 7 nucleotides matching TRBD2. V was pared by 3 bases and J by 7 bases, with 14 bases of the junction left unmatched. Germline lookup yields CDR1 SSHAT and CDR2 FNYEAQ (reference sequence). The CDR3 has 16 residues. The CDR3 DNA sequence: TGTGCCAGCAGCTTTGGGACTACGGGCCCGGAAGGGACCCAGTACTTC. Translated: CASSFGTTGPEGTQYF. Full variable domain (rest looked up from reference TRBV7-7 and TRBJ2-5): GAGVSQSPRYKVTKRGQDVTLRCDPISSHATLYWYQQALGQGPEFLTYFNYEAQPDKSGLPSDRFSAERPEGSISTLTIQRTEQRDSAMYRCASSFGTTGPEGTQYFGPGTRLLVL.

This clone turned up a few times. The chain uses TRBV5-3 and TRBJ2-7, with D unresolved. TRBV5-3 is annotated as an ORF whose role is uncertain. V was clipped by 0 bases and J by 2 bases, with 9 bases between them. The CDR3 spans 14 residues. This CDR3 is CARSLGGVPYEQYF. The CDR3, as DNA: TGTGCCAGAAGCTTGGGCGGAGTCCCCTACGAGCAGTACTTC.

The V call is TRBV27, the J call TRBJ2-3; D ambiguous. This CDR3 spans 11 amino acids. Looked up from germline, CDR1 is MNHEY and CDR2 is SMNVEV (reference sequence). V was shortened by 6 bases and J by 6 bases, with 7 bases between the two germline ends. The chain's CDR3 is CASSTSDTQYF. The CDR3 bases are TGTGCCAGCAGCACCTCGGATACGCAGTATTTT.

V usage is TRBV4-3 and J usage is TRBJ1-2; D ambiguous. Germline V lookup: CDR1 LGHNA, CDR2 YSLEER. The CDR3 has 12 residues. Trimming left V 4 bases short and J 3 bases short, with 6 bases between. CDR3 DNA sequence: TGCGCCAGCAGCCGAGACCACTATGGCTACACCTTC. As protein: CASSRDHYGYTF.

The chain combines TRBV18 with TRBJ1-1; D not certain. The CDR3 sequence is 14 residues long. With 2 bases removed from V and 0 bases from J, the gap between germline ends came to 7 bases. From germline, CDR1 is KGHSH and CDR2 LQKENI. The CDR3 DNA reads TGTGCCAGCTCACCATTAAATGTGAACACTGAAGCTTTCTTT. Translation: CASSPLNVNTEAFF.

This chain uses TRBV10-3 with TRBJ1-1, with unresolved D. Per the germline V gene, CDR1 is ENHRY and CDR2 is SYGVKD. Trimming cost V 1 base and J 7 bases, with 10 bases left between them. The CDR3 totals 13 residues. DNA of the CDR3: TGTGCCATCAGTGAGTACACTTTCGATGAAGCTTTCTTT. Its protein product is CAISEYTFDEAFF.

The chain employs TRBV5-4 and TRBJ1-3; TRBD1 agrees at 11 bases. The CDR3 runs to 16 residues. The germline V gene has CDR1 SGHNT and CDR2 YYREEE (reference sequence). V gave up 4 bases and J gave up 6 bases; unmatched junction bases: 9. CDR3 residues: CASSLNMGQGENTIYF. The CDR3 DNA follows: TGTGCCAGCAGCCTAAACATGGGACAGGGGGAAAACACCATATATTTT. Full variable domain (rest looked up from reference TRBV5-4 and TRBJ1-3): ETGVTQSPTHLIKTRGQQVTLRCSSQSGHNTVSWYQQALGQGPQFIFQYYREEENGRGNFPPRFSGLQFPNYSSELNVNALELDDSALYLCASSLNMGQGENTIYFGEGSWLTVV.

CDR3 DNA: TGCGCCAGCAGTCAATGCTTGGGATACCAGCCCCAGCATTTT. This encodes CASSQCLGYQPQHF. V and J are TRBV23-1 and TRBJ1-5; D is uncertain. TRBV23-1 is an open reading frame whose function is uncertain. V was pared by 1 base and J by 7 bases, with 11 bases between. The CDR3 is 14 residues long.

The J gene is TRBJ2-3, the V gene TRBV30, with D possibly matching TRBD1 (6 bases). Germline V gene lookup returns CDR1 GTSNPN and CDR2 SVGIG (reference sequence). This CDR3 is built from 14 residues. Trimming took 3 bases from V and 5 from J, leaving 15 bases between them. The CDR3 DNA reads TGTGCCTGGAGAGGGGGTTTACTAGGAGATACGCAGTATTTT. Translated: CAWRGGLLGDTQYF.

The chain combines TRBV5-6 with TRBJ2-3; 9 bases are a match to TRBD1. V trimming: 5 bases; J trimming: 8 bases; junction bases outside the gene matches: 3. Germline V gene sequence: CDR1 SGHDT, CDR2 YYEEEE. This CDR3 comprises 12 residues. The CDR3, as DNA: TGTGCCAGCAGACAGGGGGCCGGTACGCAGTATTTT. Translation: CASRQGAGTQYF.

Details on this clone: The sample contains more than one DNA sequence encoding this CDR3. This chain joins TRBV4-2 and TRBJ2-7, with D uncertain. The CDR3 has 15 residues. Germline CDR1 is LGHNA and CDR2 is YNFKEQ. V lost 3 bases and J lost 4, with 16 bases in between. The CDR3 bases are TGTGCCAGCAGCCAGCCCGACACAAGATTATACGAGCAGTACTTC. Protein product: CASSQPDTRLYEQYF.

V is TRBV27 and J is TRBJ2-7, with D maybe TRBD1 (6 bases). The V end was cut by 3 bases, the J end by 0 bases, with 12 bases between. Germline assignment: CDR1 MNHEY and CDR2 SMNVEV (reference sequence). The CDR3 covers 15 residues. The CDR3 DNA is TGTGCCAGCAGTTTTTCAGGGGTCTACTCCTACGAGCAGTACTTC. This codes for CASSFSGVYSYEQYF.

The chain has TRBV30 and TRBJ2-3; 7 bases fit TRBD1. The CDR3 is 14 amino acids. Unmatched junction bases numbered 7, after V lost 7 bases and J lost 0 bases. Germline loops: CDR1 GTSNPN, CDR2 SVGIG (reference sequence). CDR3 residues: CASRGNPSTDTQYF. The CDR3 coding sequence is TGTGCCTCCAGGGGGAACCCTAGCACAGATACGCAGTATTTT.

The chain joins TRBV7-2 to TRBJ1-1; D call uncertain. The CDR3 spans 13 residues. The V gene's germline CDR1 is SGHTA and CDR2 FQGNSA. V was shortened by 8 bases and J by 1 base, with 11 bases between the two germline ends. The CDR3 DNA reads TGTGCCAGCGGACGATACTGGAACACTGAAGCTTTCTTT. As protein: CASGRYWNTEAFF.

The count of this clone is one. This rearrangement joins TRBV28 to TRBJ2-2; 7 positions match TRBD1. Germline V gives CDR1 MDHEN, CDR2 SYDVKM. The CDR3 loop spans 14 amino acids. J was trimmed by 3 bases and V by 5 bases; bases with no gene match: 3. CDR3 residues: CASSETGHTGELFF. In DNA, the CDR3 is TGTGCCAGCAGTGAGACAGGGCACACCGGGGAGCTGTTTTTT.

The genes are TRBV11-2 and TRBJ2-3, with D possibly being TRBD1 (6 bases). CDR1 and CDR2 from the germline V gene are SGHAT and FQNNGV. The length of the CDR3 is 15 residues. The V gene lost 1 base and the J gene lost 5 bases, with 13 bases spanning the gap. CDR3 in amino acids: CASSLGAGDGDTQYF. CDR3 DNA: TGTGCCAGCAGCTTAGGGGCAGGGGATGGAGATACGCAGTATTTT.

The chain combines TRBV6-6 with TRBJ2-6, with D unclear. The germline V gene encodes CDR1 MNHNY and CDR2 SVGAGI (reference sequence). Trimming took 6 bases from V and 0 from J, leaving 9 bases between them. The CDR3 extends over 15 amino acids. Written as DNA, the CDR3 is TGTGCCAGCAGCCCAGCGAGCTCTGGGGCCAACGTCCTGACTTTC. It is translated as CASSPASSGANVLTF.